The subject of this entry is one T cell receptor (beta chain). Germline lookup yields CDR1 SGHNT and CDR2 YYREEE (reference sequence). The V end was cut by 0 bases, the J end by 7 bases, with 2 bases between. The CDR3 contains 11 residues. This sample was taken from a study of OX40 agonist ivuxolimab in advanced cancers. Patients were ineligible given autoimmune disease history or systemic immunosuppression. Repertoires were generated with immunoSEQ multiplex PCR, while TCRdb's copy carries only in-frame clones and drops some. The repertoire consists of tens of thousands of clones, with 88% occurring once and the leading ten covering about 0.71%.

V and J are TRBV5-4 and TRBJ2-1; D not certain. The specimen comprised CD4+ or CD8+ T cells sorted from blood, sampled in a trial of the OX40 agonist ivuxolimab. The clonotype originates from an adult with an advanced solid tumor such as melanoma, head and neck, liver or kidney cancer. CDR3 amino acids: CASSLGNEQFF. In DNA form, the CDR3 reads TGTGCCAGCAGCTTGGGGAATGAGCAGTTCTTC. The complete variable domain, with remaining parts taken from reference TRBV5-4 and TRBJ2-1, reads ETGVTQSPTHLIKTRGQQVTLRCSSQSGHNTVSWYQQALGQGPQFIFQYYREEENGRGNFPPRFSGLQFPNYSSELNVNALELDDSALYLCASSLGNEQFFGPGTRLTVL.